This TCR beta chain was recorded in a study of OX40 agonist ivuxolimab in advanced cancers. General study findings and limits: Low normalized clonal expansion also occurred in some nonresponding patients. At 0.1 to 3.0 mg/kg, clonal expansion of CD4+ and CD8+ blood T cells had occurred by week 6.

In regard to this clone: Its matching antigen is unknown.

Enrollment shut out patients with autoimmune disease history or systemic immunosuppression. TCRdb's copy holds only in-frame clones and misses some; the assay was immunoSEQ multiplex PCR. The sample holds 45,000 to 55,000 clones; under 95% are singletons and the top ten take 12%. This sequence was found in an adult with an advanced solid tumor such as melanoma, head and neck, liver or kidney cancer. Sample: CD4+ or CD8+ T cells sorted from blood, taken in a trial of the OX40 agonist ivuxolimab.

The CDR3 nucleotides are TGTGCCAGCAGCTTAGACAATATCTATTGGGACAGCTCCTACGAGCAGTACTTC. Translation: CASSLDNIYWDSSYEQYF. V and J are TRBV11-2 and TRBJ2-7; 7 nucleotides agree with TRBD1. The CDR3 spans 18 residues. Germline V gives CDR1 SGHAT, CDR2 FQNNGV. The ends lost 0 bases at V and 0 bases at J; junction bases unmatched: 11. The whole variable domain, remainder taken from reference TRBV11-2 and TRBJ2-7, is EAGVAQSPRYKIIEKRQSVAFWCNPISGHATLYWYQQILGQGPKLLIQFQNNGVVDDSQLPKDRFSAERLKGVDSTLKIQPAKLEDSAVYLCASSLDNIYWDSSYEQYFGPGTRLTVT.